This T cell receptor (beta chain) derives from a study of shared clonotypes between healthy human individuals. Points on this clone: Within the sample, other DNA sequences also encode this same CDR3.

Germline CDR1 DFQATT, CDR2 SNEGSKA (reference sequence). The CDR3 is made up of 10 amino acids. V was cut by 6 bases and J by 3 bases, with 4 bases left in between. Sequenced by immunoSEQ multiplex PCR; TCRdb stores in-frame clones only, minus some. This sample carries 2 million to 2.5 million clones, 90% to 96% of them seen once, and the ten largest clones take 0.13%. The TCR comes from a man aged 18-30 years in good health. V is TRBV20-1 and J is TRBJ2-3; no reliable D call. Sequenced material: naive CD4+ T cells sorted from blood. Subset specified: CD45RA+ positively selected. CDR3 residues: CSATTDTQYF. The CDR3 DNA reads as TGCAGTGCAACTACAGATACGCAGTATTTT.